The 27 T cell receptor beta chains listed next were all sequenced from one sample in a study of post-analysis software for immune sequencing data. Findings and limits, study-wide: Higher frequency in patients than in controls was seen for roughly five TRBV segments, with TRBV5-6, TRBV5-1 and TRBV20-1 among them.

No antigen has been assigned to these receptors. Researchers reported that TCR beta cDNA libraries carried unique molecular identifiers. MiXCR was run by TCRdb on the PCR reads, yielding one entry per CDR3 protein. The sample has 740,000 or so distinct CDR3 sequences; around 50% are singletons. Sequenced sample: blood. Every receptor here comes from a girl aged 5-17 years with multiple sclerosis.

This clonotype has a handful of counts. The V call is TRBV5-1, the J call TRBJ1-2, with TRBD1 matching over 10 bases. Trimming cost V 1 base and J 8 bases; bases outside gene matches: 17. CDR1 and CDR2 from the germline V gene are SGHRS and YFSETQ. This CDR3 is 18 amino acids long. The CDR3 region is CASSLSDGTGEPFGGYTF. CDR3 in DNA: TGCGCCAGCAGCTTGAGTGATGGGACAGGGGAACCGTTTGGAGGCTACACCTTC. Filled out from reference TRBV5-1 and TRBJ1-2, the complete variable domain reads KAGVTQTPRYLIKTRGQQVTLSCSPISGHRSVSWYQQTPGQGLQFLFEYFSETQRNKGNFPGRFSGRQFSNSRSEMNVSTLELGDSALYLCASSLSDGTGEPFGGYTFGSGTRLTVV.

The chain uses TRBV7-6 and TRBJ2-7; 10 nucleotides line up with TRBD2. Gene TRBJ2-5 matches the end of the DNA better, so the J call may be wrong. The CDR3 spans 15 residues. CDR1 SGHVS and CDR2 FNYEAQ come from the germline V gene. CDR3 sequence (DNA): TGTGCCAGCAGCTCCTCCGGGACTAGCGTAGAGACCCAGTACTTC. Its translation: CASSSSGTSVETQYF.

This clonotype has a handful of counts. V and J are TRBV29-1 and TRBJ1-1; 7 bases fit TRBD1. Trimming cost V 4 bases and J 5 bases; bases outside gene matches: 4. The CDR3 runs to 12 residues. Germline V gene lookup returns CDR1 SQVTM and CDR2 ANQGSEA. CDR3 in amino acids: CSVGTGVTEAFF. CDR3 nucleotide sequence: TGCAGCGTTGGAACAGGGGTAACTGAAGCTTTCTTT.

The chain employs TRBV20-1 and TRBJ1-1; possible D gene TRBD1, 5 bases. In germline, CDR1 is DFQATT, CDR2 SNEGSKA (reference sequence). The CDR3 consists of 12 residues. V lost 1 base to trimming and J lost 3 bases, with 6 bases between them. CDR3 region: CSARGGHTEAFF. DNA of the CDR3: TGCAGTGCTAGAGGGGGCCACACTGAAGCTTTCTTT.

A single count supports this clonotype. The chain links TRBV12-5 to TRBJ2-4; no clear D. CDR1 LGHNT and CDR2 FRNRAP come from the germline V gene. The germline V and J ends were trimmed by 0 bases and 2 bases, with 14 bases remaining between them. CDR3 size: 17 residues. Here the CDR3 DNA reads TGTGCTAGTGGTTTGGTACTCTCGATCGGGTCCAAAAACATTCAGTACTTC. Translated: CASGLVLSIGSKNIQYF.

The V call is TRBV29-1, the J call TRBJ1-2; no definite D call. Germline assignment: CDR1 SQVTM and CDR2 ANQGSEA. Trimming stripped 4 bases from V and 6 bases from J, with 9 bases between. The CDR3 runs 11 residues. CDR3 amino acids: CSVGEWNGYTF. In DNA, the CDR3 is TGCAGCGTTGGGGAGTGGAATGGCTACACCTTC.

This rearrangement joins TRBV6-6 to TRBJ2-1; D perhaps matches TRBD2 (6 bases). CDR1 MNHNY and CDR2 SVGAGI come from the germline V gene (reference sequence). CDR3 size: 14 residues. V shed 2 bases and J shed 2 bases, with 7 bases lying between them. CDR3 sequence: CASSYERAYNEQFF. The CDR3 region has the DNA TGTGCCAGCAGTTACGAGCGGGCCTACAATGAGCAGTTCTTC.

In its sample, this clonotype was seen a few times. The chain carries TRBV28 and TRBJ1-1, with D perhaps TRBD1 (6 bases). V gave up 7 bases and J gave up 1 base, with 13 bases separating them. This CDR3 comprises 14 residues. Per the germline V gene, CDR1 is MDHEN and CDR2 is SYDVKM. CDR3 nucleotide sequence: TGTGCCAGCACTCCACCGGGACAGAACACTGAAGCTTTCTTT. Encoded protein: CASTPPGQNTEAFF.

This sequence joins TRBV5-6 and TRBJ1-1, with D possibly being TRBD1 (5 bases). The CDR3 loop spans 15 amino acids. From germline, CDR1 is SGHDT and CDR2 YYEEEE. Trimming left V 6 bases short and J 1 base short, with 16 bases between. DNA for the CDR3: TGTGCCAGCACCCTGGGGCCGACGGAGAACACTGAAGCTTTCTTT. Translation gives CASTLGPTENTEAFF.

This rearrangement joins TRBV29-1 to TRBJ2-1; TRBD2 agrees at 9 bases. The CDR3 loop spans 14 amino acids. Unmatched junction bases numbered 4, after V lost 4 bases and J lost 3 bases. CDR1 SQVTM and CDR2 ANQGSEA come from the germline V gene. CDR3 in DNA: TGCAGCGTTGTTTTGCGGGAGGGCTACAATGAGCAGTTCTTC. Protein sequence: CSVVLREGYNEQFF.

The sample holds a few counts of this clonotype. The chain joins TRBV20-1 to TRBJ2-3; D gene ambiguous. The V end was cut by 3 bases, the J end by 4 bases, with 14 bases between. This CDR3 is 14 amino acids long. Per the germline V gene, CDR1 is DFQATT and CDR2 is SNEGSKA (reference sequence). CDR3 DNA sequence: TGCAGTGCTAGTCTCGGGTCGGGCGCAGATACGCAGTATTTT. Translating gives CSASLGSGADTQYF.

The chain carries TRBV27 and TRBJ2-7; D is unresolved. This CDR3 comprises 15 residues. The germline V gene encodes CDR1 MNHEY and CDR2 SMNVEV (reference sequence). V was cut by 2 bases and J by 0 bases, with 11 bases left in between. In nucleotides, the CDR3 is TGTGCCAGCAGTTTACAGGCGGCGCCCTCCTACGAGCAGTACTTC. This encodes CASSLQAAPSYEQYF.

Here the CDR3 reads CASSSPGLAGGEADTQYF. CDR3 DNA sequence: TGTGCCAGCAGCTCTCCCGGACTAGCGGGAGGGGAGGCAGATACGCAGTATTTT. This rearrangement joins TRBV7-3 to TRBJ2-3; 15 nucleotides match TRBD2. The germline V gene has CDR1 SGHTA and CDR2 FQGTGA. With V trimmed by 4 bases and J by 4 bases, 9 bases remained unmatched. This CDR3 has 18 residues.

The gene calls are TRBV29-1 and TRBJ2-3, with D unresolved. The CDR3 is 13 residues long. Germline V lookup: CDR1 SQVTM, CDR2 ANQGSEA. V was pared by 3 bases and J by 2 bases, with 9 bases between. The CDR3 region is CSVDPRNTDTQYF. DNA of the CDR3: TGCAGCGTTGACCCTAGAAACACAGATACGCAGTATTTT.

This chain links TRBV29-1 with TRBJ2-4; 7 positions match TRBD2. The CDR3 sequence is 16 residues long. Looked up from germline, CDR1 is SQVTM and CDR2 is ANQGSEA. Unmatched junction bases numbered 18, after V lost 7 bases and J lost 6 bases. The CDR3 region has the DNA TGCAGCGCCGGGGAGGGCACTGATATACTTACAAACATTCAGTACTTC. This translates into CSAGEGTDILTNIQYF.

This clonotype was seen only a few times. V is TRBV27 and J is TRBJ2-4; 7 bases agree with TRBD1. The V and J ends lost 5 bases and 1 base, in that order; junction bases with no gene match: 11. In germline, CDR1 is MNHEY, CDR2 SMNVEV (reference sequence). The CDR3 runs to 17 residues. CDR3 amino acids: CASSTTGVPLAKNIQYF. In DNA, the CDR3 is TGTGCCAGCAGTACAACAGGGGTCCCACTTGCCAAAAACATTCAGTACTTC.

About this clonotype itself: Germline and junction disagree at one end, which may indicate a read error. The CDR3 region has the DNA TGCGCCGGCAGCCAAGACCTCGAGCAGTACTTC. It translates to CAGSQDLEQYF. V gene TRBV4-1 combines with J gene TRBJ2-7; D gene uncertain. The germline CDR1 and CDR2 sequences are MGHRA and YSYEKL. There are 11 residues in the CDR3.

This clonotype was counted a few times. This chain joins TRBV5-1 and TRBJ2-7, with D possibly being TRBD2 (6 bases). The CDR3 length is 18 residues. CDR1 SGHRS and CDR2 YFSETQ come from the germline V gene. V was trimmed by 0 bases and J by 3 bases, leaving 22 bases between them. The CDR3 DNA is TGCGCCAGCAGCTTGGGGCTAGCGAGAAGAATAAGTGACTACGAGCAGTACTTC. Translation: CASSLGLARRISDYEQYF.

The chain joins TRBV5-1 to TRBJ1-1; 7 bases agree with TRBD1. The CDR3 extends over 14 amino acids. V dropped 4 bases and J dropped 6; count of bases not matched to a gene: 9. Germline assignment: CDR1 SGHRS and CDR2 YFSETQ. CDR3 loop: CASSRQGGYAEAFF. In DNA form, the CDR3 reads TGCGCCAGCAGCAGACAGGGTGGGTACGCTGAAGCTTTCTTT.

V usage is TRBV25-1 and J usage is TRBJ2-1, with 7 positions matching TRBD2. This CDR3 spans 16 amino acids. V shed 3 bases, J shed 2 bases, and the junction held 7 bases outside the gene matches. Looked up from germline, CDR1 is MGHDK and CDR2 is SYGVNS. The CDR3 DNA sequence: TGTGCCAGCAGTGATGTCGCGGGAGCCACCTACAATGAGCAGTTCTTC. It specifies CASSDVAGATYNEQFF.

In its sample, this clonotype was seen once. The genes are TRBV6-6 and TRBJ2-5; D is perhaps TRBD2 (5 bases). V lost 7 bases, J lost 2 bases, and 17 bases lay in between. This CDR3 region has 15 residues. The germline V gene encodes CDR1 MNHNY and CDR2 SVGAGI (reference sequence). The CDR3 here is CASTYRRTPQETQYF. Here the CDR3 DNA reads TGTGCCAGCACCTATCGGCGGACTCCACAAGAGACCCAGTACTTC.

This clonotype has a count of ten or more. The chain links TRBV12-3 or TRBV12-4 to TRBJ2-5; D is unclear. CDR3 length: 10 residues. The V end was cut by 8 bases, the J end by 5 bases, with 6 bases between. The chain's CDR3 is CASGRETQYF. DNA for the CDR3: TGTGCCAGCGGTCGGGAGACCCAGTACTTC.

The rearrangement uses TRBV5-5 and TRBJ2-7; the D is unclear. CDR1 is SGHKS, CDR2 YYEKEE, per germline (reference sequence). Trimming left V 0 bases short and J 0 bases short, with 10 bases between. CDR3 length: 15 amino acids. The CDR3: CASSLGLPPSYEQYF. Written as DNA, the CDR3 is TGTGCCAGCAGCTTGGGGCTTCCCCCCTCCTACGAGCAGTACTTC.

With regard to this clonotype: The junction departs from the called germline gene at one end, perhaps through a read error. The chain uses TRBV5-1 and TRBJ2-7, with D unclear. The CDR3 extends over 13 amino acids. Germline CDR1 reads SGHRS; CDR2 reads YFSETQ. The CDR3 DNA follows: TGCGCCAGCAGCTTGGAGAGCTCCTACGGGCAGTACTTC. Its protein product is CASSLESSYGQYF. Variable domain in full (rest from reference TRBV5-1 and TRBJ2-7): KAGVTQTPRYLIKTRGQQVTLSCSPISGHRSVSWYQQTPGQGLQFLFEYFSETQRNKGNFPGRFSGRQFSNSRSEMNVSTLELGDSALYLCASSLESSYGQYFGPGTRLTVT.

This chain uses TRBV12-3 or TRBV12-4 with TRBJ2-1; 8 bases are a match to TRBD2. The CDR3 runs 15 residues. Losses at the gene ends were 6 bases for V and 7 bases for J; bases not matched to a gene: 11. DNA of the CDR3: TGTGCCAGCAGCTCACTAGCGGTTAGAGGGAATGAGCAGTTCTTC. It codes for CASSSLAVRGNEQFF.

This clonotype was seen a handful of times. CDR3 loop: CSGVGAAQNIQYF. The CDR3 nucleotides are TGCAGCGGGGTAGGGGCCGCCCAAAACATTCAGTACTTC. The J gene is TRBJ2-4, the V gene TRBV29-1, with TRBD1 as a possible D gene (5 bases). Per germline, CDR1 SQVTM and CDR2 ANQGSEA. The CDR3 sequence is 13 residues long. V lost 7 bases, J lost 5 bases, and 15 bases lay in between.

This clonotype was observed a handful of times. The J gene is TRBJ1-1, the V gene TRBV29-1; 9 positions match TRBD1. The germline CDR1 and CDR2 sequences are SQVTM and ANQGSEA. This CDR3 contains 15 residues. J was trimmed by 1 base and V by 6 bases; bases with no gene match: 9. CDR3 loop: CSVELGGQGNTEAFF. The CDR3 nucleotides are TGCAGCGTCGAGCTTGGGGGACAGGGGAACACTGAAGCTTTCTTT. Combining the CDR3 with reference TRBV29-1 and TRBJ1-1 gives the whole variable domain SAVISQKPSRDICQRGTSLTIQCQVDSQVTMMFWYRQQPGQSLTLIATANQGSEATYESGFVIDKFPISRPNLTFSTLTVSNMSPEDSSIYLCSVELGGQGNTEAFFGQGTRLTVV.